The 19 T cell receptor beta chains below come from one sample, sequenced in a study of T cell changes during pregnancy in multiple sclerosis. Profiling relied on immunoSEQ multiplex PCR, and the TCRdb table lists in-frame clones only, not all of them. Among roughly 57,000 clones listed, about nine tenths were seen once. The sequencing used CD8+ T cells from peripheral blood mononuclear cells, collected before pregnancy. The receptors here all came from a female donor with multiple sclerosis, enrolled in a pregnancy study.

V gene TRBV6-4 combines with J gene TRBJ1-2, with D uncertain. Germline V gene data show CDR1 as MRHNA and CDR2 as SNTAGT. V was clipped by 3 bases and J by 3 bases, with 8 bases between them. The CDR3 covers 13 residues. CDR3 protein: CASSEGSDYGYTF. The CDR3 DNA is TGTGCCAGCAGTGAGGGGAGTGACTATGGCTACACCTTC.

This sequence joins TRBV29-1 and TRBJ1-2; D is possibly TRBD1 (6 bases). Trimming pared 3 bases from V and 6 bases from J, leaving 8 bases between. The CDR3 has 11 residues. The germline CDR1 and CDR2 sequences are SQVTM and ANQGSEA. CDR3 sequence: CSVEGADGYTF. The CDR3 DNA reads TGCAGCGTTGAGGGGGCGGATGGCTACACCTTC.

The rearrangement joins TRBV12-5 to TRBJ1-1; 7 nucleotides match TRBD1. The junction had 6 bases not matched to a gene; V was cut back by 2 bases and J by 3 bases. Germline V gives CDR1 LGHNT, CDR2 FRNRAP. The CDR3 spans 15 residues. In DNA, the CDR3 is TGTGCTAGTGGTTTGTGGAGGGGGCGAGACACTGAAGCTTTCTTT. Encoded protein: CASGLWRGRDTEAFF.

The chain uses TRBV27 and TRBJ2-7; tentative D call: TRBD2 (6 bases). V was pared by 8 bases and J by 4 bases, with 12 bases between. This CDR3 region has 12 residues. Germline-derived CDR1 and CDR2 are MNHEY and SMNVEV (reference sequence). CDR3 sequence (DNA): TGTGCCAGCGGGGGGTGGGTATACGAGCAGTACTTC. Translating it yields CASGGWVYEQYF.

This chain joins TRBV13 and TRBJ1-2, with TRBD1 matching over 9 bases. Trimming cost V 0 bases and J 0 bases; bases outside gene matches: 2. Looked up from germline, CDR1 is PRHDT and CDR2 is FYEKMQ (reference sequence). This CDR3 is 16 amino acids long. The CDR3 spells CASSLGDRGANYGYTF. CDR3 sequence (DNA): TGTGCCAGCAGCTTAGGGGACAGGGGTGCTAACTATGGCTACACCTTC.

The CDR3 spells CASSLGAGVEQYF. Here the CDR3 DNA reads TGTGCCAGCAGTTTAGGAGCAGGGGTAGAGCAGTACTTC. The V and J genes are TRBV27 and TRBJ2-7; TRBD1 might be the D (6 bases). The CDR3 sequence is 13 residues long. V lost 2 bases and J 7 bases, leaving 12 bases between the germline ends. Germline V gene sequence: CDR1 MNHEY, CDR2 SMNVEV (reference sequence).

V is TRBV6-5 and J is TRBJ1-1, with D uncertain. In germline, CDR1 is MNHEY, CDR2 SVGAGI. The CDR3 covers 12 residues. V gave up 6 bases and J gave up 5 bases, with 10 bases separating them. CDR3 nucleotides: TGTGCCAGCAGCCCGGGGTGGACTGAAGCTTTCTTT. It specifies CASSPGWTEAFF.

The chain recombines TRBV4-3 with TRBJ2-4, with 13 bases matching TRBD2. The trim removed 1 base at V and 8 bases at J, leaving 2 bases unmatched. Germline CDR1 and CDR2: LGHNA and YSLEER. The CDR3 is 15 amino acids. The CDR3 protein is CASSQGTSGGYIQYF. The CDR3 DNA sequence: TGCGCCAGCAGCCAAGGGACTAGCGGGGGATACATTCAGTACTTC.

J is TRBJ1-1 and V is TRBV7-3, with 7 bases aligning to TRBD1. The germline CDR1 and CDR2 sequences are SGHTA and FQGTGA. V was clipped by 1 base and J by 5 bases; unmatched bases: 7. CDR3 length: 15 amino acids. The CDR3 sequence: CASSLRDSERTEAFF. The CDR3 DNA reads TGTGCCAGCAGCTTAAGGGACAGCGAACGGACTGAAGCTTTCTTT.

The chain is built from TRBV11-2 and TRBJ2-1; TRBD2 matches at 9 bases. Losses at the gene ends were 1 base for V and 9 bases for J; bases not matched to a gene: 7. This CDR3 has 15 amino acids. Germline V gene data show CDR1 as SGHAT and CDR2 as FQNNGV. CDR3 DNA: TGTGCCAGCAGCTTAGTGGCGGGGGGGCCTAGTGAGCAGTTCTTC. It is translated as CASSLVAGGPSEQFF. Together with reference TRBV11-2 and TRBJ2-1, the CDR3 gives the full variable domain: EAGVAQSPRYKIIEKRQSVAFWCNPISGHATLYWYQQILGQGPKLLIQFQNNGVVDDSQLPKDRFSAERLKGVDSTLKIQPAKLEDSAVYLCASSLVAGGPSEQFFGPGTRLTVL.

The CDR3 is CASSPRQGEGTDTQYF. The CDR3 bases are TGTGCCAGCAGCCCACGACAGGGGGAGGGCACAGATACGCAGTATTTT. The rearrangement joins TRBV7-9 to TRBJ2-3; 9 nucleotides agree with TRBD1. This CDR3 is 16 amino acids long. The ends lost 5 bases at V and 1 base at J; junction bases unmatched: 7. Germline V CDR1 and CDR2: SEHNR, FQNEAQ (reference sequence).

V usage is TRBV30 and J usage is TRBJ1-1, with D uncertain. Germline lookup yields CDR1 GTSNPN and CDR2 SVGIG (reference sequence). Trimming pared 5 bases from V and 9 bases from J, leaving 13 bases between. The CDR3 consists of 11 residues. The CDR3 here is CAWGRGMQAFF. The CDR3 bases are TGTGCCTGGGGGAGAGGTATGCAAGCTTTCTTT.

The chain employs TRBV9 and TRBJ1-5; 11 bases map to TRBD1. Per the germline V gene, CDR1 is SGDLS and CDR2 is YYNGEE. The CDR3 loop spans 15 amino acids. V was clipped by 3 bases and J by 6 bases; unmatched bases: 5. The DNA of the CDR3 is TGTGCCAGCAGCGGGGGGACAGGGGGGGCTCAGCCCCAGCATTTT. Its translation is CASSGGTGGAQPQHF. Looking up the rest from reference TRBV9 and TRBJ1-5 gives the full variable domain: DSGVTQTPKHLITATGQRVTLRCSPRSGDLSVYWYQQSLDQGLQFLIQYYNGEERAKGNILERFSAQQFPDLHSELNLSSLELGDSALYFCASSGGTGGAQPQHFGDGTRLSIL.

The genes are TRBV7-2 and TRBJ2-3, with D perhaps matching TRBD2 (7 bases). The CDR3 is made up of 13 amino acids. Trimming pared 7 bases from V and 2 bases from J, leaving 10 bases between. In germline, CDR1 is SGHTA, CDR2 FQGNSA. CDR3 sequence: CASIGGDTDTQYF. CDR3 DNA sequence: TGTGCCAGCATAGGGGGGGACACAGATACGCAGTATTTT.

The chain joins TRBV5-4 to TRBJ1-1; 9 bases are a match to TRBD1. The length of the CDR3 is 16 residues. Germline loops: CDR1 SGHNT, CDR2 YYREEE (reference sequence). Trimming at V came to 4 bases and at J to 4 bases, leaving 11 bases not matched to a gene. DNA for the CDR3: TGTGCCAGCAGCGGGGGACAGGGCCTCGAAGGCACTGAAGCTTTCTTT. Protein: CASSGGQGLEGTEAFF.

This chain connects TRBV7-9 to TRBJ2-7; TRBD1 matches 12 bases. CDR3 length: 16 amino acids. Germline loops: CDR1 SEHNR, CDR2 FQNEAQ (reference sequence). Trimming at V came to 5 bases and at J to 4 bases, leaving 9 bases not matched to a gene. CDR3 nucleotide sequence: TGTGCCAGCAGCCCTTTGCAGGGACAGGGGGCTTACGAGCAGTACTTC. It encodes CASSPLQGQGAYEQYF.

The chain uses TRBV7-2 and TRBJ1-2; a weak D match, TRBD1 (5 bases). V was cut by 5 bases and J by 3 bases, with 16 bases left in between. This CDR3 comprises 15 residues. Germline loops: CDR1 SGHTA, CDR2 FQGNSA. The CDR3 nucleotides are TGTGCCAGCAGCGCCTTCAGGGATACGGACTATGGCTACACCTTC. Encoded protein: CASSAFRDTDYGYTF.

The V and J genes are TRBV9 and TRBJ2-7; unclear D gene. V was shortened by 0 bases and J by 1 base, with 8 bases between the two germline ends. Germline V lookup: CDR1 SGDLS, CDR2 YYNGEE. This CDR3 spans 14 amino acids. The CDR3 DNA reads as TGTGCCAGCAGCGTAGCTTCAGTTTCCTACGAGCAGTACTTC. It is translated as CASSVASVSYEQYF.

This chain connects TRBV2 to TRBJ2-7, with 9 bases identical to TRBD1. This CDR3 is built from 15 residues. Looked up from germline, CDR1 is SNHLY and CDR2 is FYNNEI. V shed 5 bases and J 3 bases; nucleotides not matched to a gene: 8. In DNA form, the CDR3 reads TGTGCCAGCAGTCCCTCGGCGGGACAGGGCTACGAGCAGTACTTC. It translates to CASSPSAGQGYEQYF.